The 18 T cell receptor beta chains presented below share a single source sample, sequenced in a study of CD8+CD57+ T cells in acquired aplastic anemia. An expansion of CD8+CD57+ cells by flow cytometry had been shown in patients chosen for sequencing. Genomic DNA served as template for TCR beta VDJ and CDR3 profiling. TCRdb itself ran the reads through MiXCR, one entry per CDR3 protein. The sample includes approximately 250,000 distinct CDR3 sequences, 70% to 85% of them seen just once. Specimen: sorted CD4+, CD8+, or CD8+CD57+ T cells (not recorded which) from PBMCs. These receptors were taken from a human donor with aplastic anemia.

This clonotype was detected a few times. This CDR3 is CASSAGTSGPGSYNEQFF. The CDR3 bases are TGTGCCAGCAGCGCCGGGACTAGCGGGCCGGGCTCCTACAATGAGCAGTTCTTC. The chain combines TRBV9 with TRBJ2-1; TRBD2 matches at 12 bases. Losses at the gene ends were 3 bases for V and 0 bases for J; bases not matched to a gene: 7. The CDR3 spans 18 residues. The V gene's germline CDR1 is SGDLS and CDR2 YYNGEE.

This rearrangement joins TRBV19 to TRBJ2-3; D possibly corresponds to TRBD2 (5 bases). Trimming shortened V by 8 bases and J by 5 bases, and 5 bases separated the two germline ends. Germline V gene lookup returns CDR1 LNHDA and CDR2 SQIVND (reference sequence). CDR3 length: 10 amino acids. The CDR3 reads CASEGDTQYF. As DNA, the CDR3 is TGTGCCAGTGAGGGAGATACGCAGTATTTT. Using reference TRBV19 and TRBJ2-3 for the parts outside the CDR3, the full variable domain is DGGITQSPKYLFRKEGQNVTLSCEQNLNHDAMYWYRQDPGQGLRLIYYSQIVNDFQKGDIAEGYSVSREKKESFPLTVTSAQKNPTAFYLCASEGDTQYFGPGTRLTVL.

V and J are TRBV10-2 and TRBJ2-1; 9 bases are shared with TRBD2. With 5 bases clipped from V and 5 bases from J, the junction kept 7 bases outside the gene matches. CDR1 is WSHSY, CDR2 SAAADI, per germline. The CDR3 covers 15 residues. CDR3 sequence: CASSLGGGAHNEQFF. The CDR3 DNA reads as TGCGCCAGCAGTTTGGGCGGGGGGGCCCACAATGAGCAGTTCTTC.

DNA for the CDR3: TGTGCCAGCAGCTTTGAGGGTAGCTACGGGGCCAACGAGCAGTTCTTC. Protein product: CASSFEGSYGANEQFF. This chain links TRBV7-9 with TRBJ2-1, with D perhaps TRBD1 or TRBD2 (5 bases each). In germline, CDR1 is SEHNR, CDR2 FQNEAQ (reference sequence). V lost 3 bases and J 10 bases, leaving 22 bases between the germline ends. The CDR3 has 16 amino acids.

DNA of the CDR3: TGTGCCAGCAGCTTAGATCTGACCGGGGGGACCGAAGAGTTCTTT. Residues: CASSLDLTGGTEEFF. V and J are TRBV7-9 and TRBJ1-1, with D tentatively TRBD1 (5 bases). Per germline, CDR1 SEHNR and CDR2 FQNEAQ (reference sequence). V lost 1 base and J 14 bases, leaving 23 bases between the germline ends. The CDR3 covers 15 residues.

The chain employs TRBV5-4 and TRBJ2-1; no firm D call. Between the trimmed V and J ends, which lost 4 bases and 5 bases, there was a span of 13 bases. Germline loops: CDR1 SGHNT, CDR2 YYREEE (reference sequence). The CDR3 length is 14 residues. The CDR3 spells CASSRKDGNNEQFF. CDR3 DNA sequence: TGTGCCAGCAGCCGTAAGGATGGTAACAATGAGCAGTTCTTC.

In regard to this clonotype: At one end the junction does not follow the germline gene, possibly because of a read error. V is TRBV15 and J is TRBJ1-5, with D unclear. The CDR3 covers 14 residues. The germline CDR1 and CDR2 sequences are LNHNV and YYDKDF (reference sequence). The CDR3 spells CATSGRGLTYPQHF. CDR3 nucleotide sequence: TGTGCCACCAGCGGCCGAGGCCTAACCTACCCCCAGCATTTC.

A note on this clonotype: This may be a read error: a much more frequent sequence differs by one nucleotide. This chain connects TRBV11-2 to TRBJ2-1; 7 nucleotides agree with TRBD2. The germline V gene encodes CDR1 SGHAT and CDR2 FQNNGV. The CDR3 loop spans 14 amino acids. The CDR3 spells CASSGGGVVGEQSF. CDR3 bases: TGTGCCAGCAGCGGGGGGGGAGTGGTTGGTGAGCAGTCCTTC.

A note on this clonotype: Since no conserved phenylalanine or tryptophan closes the CDR3, a read error is the likely cause. No DNA is shown, since the ends of the CDR3 on it are uncertain; the CDR3 is the one TCRdb lists. V is TRBV7-8 and J is TRBJ1-2; TRBD1 was called by the table and not checked on the DNA. Germline values: CDR1 SGHVS, CDR2 FQNEAQ. The CDR3 spans 13 amino acids, including both terminal residues. This CDR3 reads CASSLVPGGRFIG.

The chain is built from TRBV11-2 and TRBJ2-7; a weak D match, TRBD1 (6 bases). This CDR3 spans 18 amino acids. Germline loops: CDR1 SGHAT, CDR2 FQNNGV. V lost 3 bases and J 1 base, leaving 22 bases between the germline ends. The CDR3 region has the DNA TGTGCCAGCAGCTTTGGTGCAGGGTGGACAGCCCTTTCCTACGAGCAGTACGTC. This gives the protein CASSFGAGWTALSYEQYV.

As regards this clonotype: The junction departs from germline at one end; a sequencing error may be responsible. This rearrangement joins TRBV7-6 to TRBJ2-3, with D possibly matching TRBD2 (5 bases). Germline V gene sequence: CDR1 SGHVS, CDR2 FNYEAQ. The CDR3 is made up of 14 amino acids. The CDR3 DNA reads TGTGCCAGCAGCGTAGGAGTGGACTCTTCCTACGAGCAGTTT. The encoded protein is CASSVGVDSSYEQF.

Of note for this clonotype: The conserved closing phenylalanine or tryptophan is absent in this CDR3, likely reflecting a read error. V is TRBV7-8 and J is TRBJ2-3; D call uncertain. V was trimmed by 0 bases and J by 12 bases, leaving 13 bases between them. Germline assignment: CDR1 SGHVS and CDR2 FQNEAQ. The length of the CDR3 is 13 residues. Here the CDR3 DNA reads TGTGCCAGCAGCTTAGCGGGCAGTCACAATCAGTATTAT. Translation gives CASSLAGSHNQYY.

A note on this clonotype: As the CDR3 is not closed by the conserved phenylalanine or tryptophan, this likely results from a read error. The CDR3 DNA sequence: TGTGCCAGCGCCAGCTATGGCTACACCTCC. Its protein product is CASASYGYTS. The chain recombines TRBV2 with TRBJ1-2; D is ambiguous. Germline CDR1 is SNHLY and CDR2 is FYNNEI. The CDR3 length is 10 residues. The V gene lost 8 bases and the J gene lost 4 bases, with 5 bases spanning the gap.

Turning to this clonotype: The junction departs from germline at one end; a sequencing error may be responsible. The J gene is TRBJ2-5, the V gene TRBV2; 7 nucleotides match TRBD2. This CDR3 is 15 amino acids long. In germline, CDR1 is SNHLY, CDR2 FYNNEI. The CDR3 here is CASRASGTWGETHDF. In DNA form, the CDR3 reads TGTGCCAGCAGGGCCAGCGGGACTTGGGGAGAGACCCATGACTTC.

This clonotype appeared once. The missing conserved phenylalanine or tryptophan at the end of this CDR3 makes a read error likely. The gene calls are TRBV7-3 and TRBJ1-1, with unresolved D. The V and J ends lost 3 bases and 5 bases respectively, with 4 bases between them. Germline V gene sequence: CDR1 SGHTA, CDR2 FQGTGA. This CDR3 has 11 amino acids. The CDR3 loop is CASSLGTEAFT. CDR3 sequence (DNA): TGTGCCAGCAGCTTGGGGACTGAAGCTTTCACT.

The chain recombines TRBV7-2 with TRBJ2-7; a weak D match, TRBD2 (5 bases). Trimming cost V 2 bases and J 5 bases, with 10 bases left between them. The germline CDR1 and CDR2 sequences are SGHTA and FQGNSA. CDR3 length: 13 amino acids. In DNA form, the CDR3 reads TGTGCCAGCAGCTTACTGGGAGACCACGAGCAGTACTTC. This sequence encodes CASSLLGDHEQYF. Using reference TRBV7-2 and TRBJ2-7 for the parts outside the CDR3, the full variable domain is GAGVSQSPSNKVTEKGKDVELRCDPISGHTALYWYRQSLGQGLEFLIYFQGNSAPDKSGLPSDRFSAERTGGSVSTLTIQRTQQEDSAVYLCASSLLGDHEQYFGPGTRLTVT.

Points on this clonotype: The junction departs from the called germline gene at one end, perhaps through a read error. The V and J genes are TRBV2 and TRBJ1-2, with a weak D call TRBD1 (5 bases). Germline CDR1 reads SNHLY; CDR2 reads FYNNEI. The CDR3 contains 16 residues. CDR3: CASSDRGMDEEYGCTF. The CDR3 nucleotides read TGTGCCAGCAGTGATCGGGGGATGGATGAGGAGTATGGCTGCACATTC.

The J gene is TRBJ1-2, the V gene TRBV7-6; 9 bases match TRBD1. Looked up from germline, CDR1 is SGHVS and CDR2 is FNYEAQ. The junction had 6 bases not matched to a gene; V was cut back by 4 bases and J by 3 bases. There are 15 residues in the CDR3. CDR3 DNA sequence: TGTGCCAGCAGCTCGGACAGGGGCTTGGACTATGGCTACACCTTC. Protein sequence: CASSSDRGLDYGYTF.